Below, 7 T cell receptor beta chains from the same sample are listed, as sequenced in a study of CD8 T cells in Susac syndrome. With random hexamers, roughly 0.45 to 1 ug RNA was reverse transcribed. TCRdb reanalysed the immunoSEQ multiplex PCR reads using MiXCR and keeps one entry per CDR3 protein. The sample lists about 250,000 distinct CDR3 sequences, around 93% occurring once. Sequences were obtained from CD4+ T cells from PBMCs. Receptor source: a human donor with multiple sclerosis.

The genes are TRBV6-6 and TRBJ2-1; D call uncertain. Germline assignment: CDR1 MNHNY and CDR2 SVGAGI (reference sequence). The V and J ends lost 8 bases and 3 bases respectively, with 11 bases between them. This CDR3 is 13 amino acids long. CDR3 sequence: CASQPAVYNEQFF. The DNA for the CDR3 is TGTGCCAGCCAGCCCGCTGTCTACAATGAGCAGTTCTTC.

The chain is built from TRBV20-1 and TRBJ1-6; 7 bases match TRBD1. This CDR3 is built from 14 residues. V shed 3 bases, J shed 8 bases, and the junction held 7 bases outside the gene matches. Germline V lookup: CDR1 DFQATT, CDR2 SNEGSKA (reference sequence). The CDR3: CSARLGQSYSPLHF. In nucleotides, the CDR3 is TGCAGTGCTAGGCTGGGACAGTCTTATTCACCCCTCCACTTT.

The table lists this clonotype with a count of one. V gene TRBV30 combines with J gene TRBJ1-5, with D unresolved. The length of the CDR3 is 14 residues. CDR1 and CDR2 from the germline V gene are GTSNPN and SVGIG (reference sequence). Trimming took off 0 bases at V and 0 bases at J, with 6 bases between the two ends. The CDR3 protein is CAWSVLGSNQPQHF. The CDR3 DNA follows: TGTGCCTGGAGTGTACTGGGTAGCAATCAGCCCCAGCATTTT. The complete variable domain, with remaining parts taken from reference TRBV30 and TRBJ1-5, reads SQTIHQWPATLVQPVGSPLSLECTVEGTSNPNLYWYRQAAGRGLQLLFYSVGIGQISSEVPQNLSASRPQDRQFILSSKKLLLSDSGFYLCAWSVLGSNQPQHFGDGTRLSIL.

The rearrangement joins TRBV24-1 to TRBJ2-2, with 7 bases that match TRBD2. After removal of 3 bases from V and 3 bases from J, the junction contained 6 bases not matched to a gene. There are 16 residues in the CDR3. The germline V gene encodes CDR1 KGHDR and CDR2 SFDVKD. DNA of the CDR3: TGTGCCACCAGTGATCCGAGCGGGGCCCACACCGGGGAGCTGTTTTTT. Translated: CATSDPSGAHTGELFF.

V and J are TRBV7-9 and TRBJ1-2; the D gene is possibly TRBD1 (6 bases). The CDR3 totals 14 residues. Trimming stripped 5 bases from V and 0 bases from J, with 10 bases between. The germline gives CDR1 SEHNR, CDR2 FQNEAQ (reference sequence). For the CDR3, the DNA is TGTGCCAGCAGCATACAGGGAACTAACTATGGCTACACCTTC. Protein sequence: CASSIQGTNYGYTF.

The genes are TRBV12-3 or TRBV12-4 and TRBJ2-2, with D perhaps TRBD1 or TRBD2 (5 bases each). CDR3 length: 14 amino acids. Trimming removed 7 bases at V and 7 bases at J, with 16 bases between. The CDR3 region has the DNA TGTGCCAGCACCCTTCTCGGTGGGGGCGGGGAGCTGTTTTTT. Protein sequence: CASTLLGGGGELFF.

This chain connects TRBV5-1 to TRBJ2-2; D is possibly TRBD1 (6 bases). Germline CDR1 and CDR2: SGHRS and YFSETQ. V was pared by 0 bases and J by 6 bases, with 6 bases between. The CDR3 is made up of 13 amino acids. The CDR3 loop is CASSLDRAGELFF. CDR3 coding DNA: TGCGCCAGCAGCTTGGACAGGGCCGGGGAGCTGTTTTTT.